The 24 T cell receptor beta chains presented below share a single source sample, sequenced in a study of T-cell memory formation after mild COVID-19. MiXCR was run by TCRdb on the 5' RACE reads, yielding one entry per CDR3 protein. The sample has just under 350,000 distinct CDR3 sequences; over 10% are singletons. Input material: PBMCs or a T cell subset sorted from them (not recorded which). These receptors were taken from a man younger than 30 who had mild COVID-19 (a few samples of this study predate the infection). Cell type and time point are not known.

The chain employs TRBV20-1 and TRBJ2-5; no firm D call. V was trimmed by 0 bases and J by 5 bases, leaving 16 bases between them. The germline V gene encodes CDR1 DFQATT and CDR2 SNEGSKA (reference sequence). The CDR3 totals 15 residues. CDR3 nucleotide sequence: TGCAGTGCTAGAGATCGCACTTCTTTCGAGGAGACCCAGTACTTC. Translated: CSARDRTSFEETQYF.

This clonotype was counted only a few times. For the CDR3, the DNA is TGTGCCAGCAGCTTAAACGGGGGTAGTAAAGATACGCAGTATTTT. This sequence encodes CASSLNGGSKDTQYF. The chain recombines TRBV7-3 with TRBJ2-3, with D possibly being TRBD2 (6 bases). The V gene's germline CDR1 is SGHTA and CDR2 FQGTGA. The CDR3 consists of 15 residues. The V gene lost 1 base and the J gene lost 5 bases, with 13 bases spanning the gap.

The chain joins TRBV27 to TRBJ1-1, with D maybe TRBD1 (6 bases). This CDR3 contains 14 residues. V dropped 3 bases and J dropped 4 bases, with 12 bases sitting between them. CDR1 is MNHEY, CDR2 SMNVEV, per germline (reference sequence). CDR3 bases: TGTGCCAGCAGTTTCTCGCAAGGGGGCACTGAAGCTTTCTTT. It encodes CASSFSQGGTEAFF.

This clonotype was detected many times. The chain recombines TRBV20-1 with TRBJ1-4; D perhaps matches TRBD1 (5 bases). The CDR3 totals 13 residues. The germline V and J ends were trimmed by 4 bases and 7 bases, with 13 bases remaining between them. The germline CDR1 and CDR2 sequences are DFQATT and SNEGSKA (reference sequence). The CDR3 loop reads CSAITTGGEKLFF. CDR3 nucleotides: TGCAGTGCTATCACAACTGGGGGTGAAAAACTGTTTTTT.

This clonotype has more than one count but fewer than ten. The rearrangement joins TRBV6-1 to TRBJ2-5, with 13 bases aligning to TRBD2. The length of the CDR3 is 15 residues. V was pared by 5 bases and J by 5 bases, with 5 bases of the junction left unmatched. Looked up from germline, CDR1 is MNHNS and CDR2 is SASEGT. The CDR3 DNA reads TGTGCCAGCAGTCGACTAGCGGGGGGATTCGAGACCCAGTACTTC. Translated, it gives CASSRLAGGFETQYF.

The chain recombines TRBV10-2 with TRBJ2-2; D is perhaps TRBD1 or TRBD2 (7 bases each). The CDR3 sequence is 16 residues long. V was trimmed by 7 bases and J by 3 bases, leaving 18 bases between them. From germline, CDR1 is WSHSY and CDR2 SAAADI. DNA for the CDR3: TGCGCCAGCACCACCCCGACAGGGAGGGACACCGGGGAGCTGTTTTTT. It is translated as CASTTPTGRDTGELFF.

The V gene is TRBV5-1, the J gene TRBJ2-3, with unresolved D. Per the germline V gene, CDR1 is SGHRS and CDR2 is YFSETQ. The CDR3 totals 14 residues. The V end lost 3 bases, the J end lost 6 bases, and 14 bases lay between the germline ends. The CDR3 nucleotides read TGCGCCAGCAGCTACGAGTCACACTCCGATACGCAGTATTTT. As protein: CASSYESHSDTQYF.

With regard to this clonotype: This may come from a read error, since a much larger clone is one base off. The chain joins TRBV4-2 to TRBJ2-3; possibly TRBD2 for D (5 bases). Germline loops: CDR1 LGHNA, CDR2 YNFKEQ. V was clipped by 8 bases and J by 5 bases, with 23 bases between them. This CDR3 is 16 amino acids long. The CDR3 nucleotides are TGTGCCAGCCGCCCTCTTAACGGGAAACTGGAAGATACGCAGTATTTT. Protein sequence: CASRPLNGKLEDTQYF.

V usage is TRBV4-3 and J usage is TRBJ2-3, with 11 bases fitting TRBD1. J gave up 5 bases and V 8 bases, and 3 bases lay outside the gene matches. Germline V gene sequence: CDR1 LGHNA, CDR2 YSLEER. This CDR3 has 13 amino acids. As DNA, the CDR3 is TGCGCCAGCGGGGACAGGGGGGGAGATACGCAGTATTTT. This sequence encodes CASGDRGGDTQYF.

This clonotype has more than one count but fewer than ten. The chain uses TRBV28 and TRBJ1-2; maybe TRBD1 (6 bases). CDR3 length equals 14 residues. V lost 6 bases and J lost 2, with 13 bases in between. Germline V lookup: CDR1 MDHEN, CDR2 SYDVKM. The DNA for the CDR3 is TGTGCCAGCAGGGGGGCGGACGGGAACTATGGCTACACCTTC. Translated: CASRGADGNYGYTF.

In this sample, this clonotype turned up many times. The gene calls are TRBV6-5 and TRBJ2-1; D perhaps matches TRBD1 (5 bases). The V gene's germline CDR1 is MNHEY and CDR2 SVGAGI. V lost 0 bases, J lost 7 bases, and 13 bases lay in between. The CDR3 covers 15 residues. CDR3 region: CASSYSARVRNEQFF. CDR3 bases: TGTGCCAGCAGTTACTCGGCCAGGGTTAGAAATGAGCAGTTCTTC.

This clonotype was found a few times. The CDR3, as DNA: TGTGCCAGCAACGCGGCGGCTAGCGGGGAATTCAAGTACTTC. Protein product: CASNAAASGEFKYF. The chain recombines TRBV28 with TRBJ2-4; 9 bases are shared with TRBD2. The CDR3 runs to 14 residues. J lost 14 bases, V lost 7 bases, and 15 bases had no gene match. Germline CDR1 MDHEN, CDR2 SYDVKM.

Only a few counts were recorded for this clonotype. CDR3 loop: CASSHDRYGYTF. In DNA, the CDR3 is TGTGCCAGCAGCCACGACCGATATGGCTACACCTTC. The rearrangement uses TRBV28 and TRBJ1-2; D is unresolved. The CDR3 extends over 12 amino acids. V was pared by 6 bases and J by 5 bases, with 10 bases between. Germline lookup yields CDR1 MDHEN and CDR2 SYDVKM.

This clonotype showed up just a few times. The CDR3 DNA sequence: TGCAGTGCTAGGCAAGAGGACGAGCAGTACGTC. Translation: CSARQEDEQYV. The genes are TRBV20-1 and TRBJ2-7; D remains ambiguous. The V gene lost 3 bases and the J gene lost 5 bases, with 8 bases spanning the gap. Per the germline V gene, CDR1 is DFQATT and CDR2 is SNEGSKA (reference sequence). This CDR3 is built from 11 residues.

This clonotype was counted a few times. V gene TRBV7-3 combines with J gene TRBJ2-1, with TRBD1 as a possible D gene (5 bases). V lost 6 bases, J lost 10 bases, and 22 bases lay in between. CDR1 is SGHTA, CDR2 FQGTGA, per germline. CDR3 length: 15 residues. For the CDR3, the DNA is TGTGCCAGCAGTTTAGTAGGGGCCCGATTCGGGGAGCAGTTCTTC. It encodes CASSLVGARFGEQFF.

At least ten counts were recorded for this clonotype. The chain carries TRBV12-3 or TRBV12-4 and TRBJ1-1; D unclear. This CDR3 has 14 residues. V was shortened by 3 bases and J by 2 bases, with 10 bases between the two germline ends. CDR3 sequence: CASSFWQLNTEAFF. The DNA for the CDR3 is TGTGCCAGCAGTTTTTGGCAGCTCAACACTGAAGCTTTCTTT.

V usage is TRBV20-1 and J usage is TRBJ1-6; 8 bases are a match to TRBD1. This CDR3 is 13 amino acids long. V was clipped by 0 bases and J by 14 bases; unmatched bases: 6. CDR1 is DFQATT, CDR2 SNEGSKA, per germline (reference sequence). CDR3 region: CSARETGGYTLHF. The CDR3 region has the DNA TGCAGTGCTAGAGAAACAGGGGGTTACACCCTCCACTTT.

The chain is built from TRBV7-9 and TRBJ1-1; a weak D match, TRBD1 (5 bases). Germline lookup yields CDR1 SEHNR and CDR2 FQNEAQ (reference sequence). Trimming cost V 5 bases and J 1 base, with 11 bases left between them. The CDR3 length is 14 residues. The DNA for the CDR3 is TGTGCCAGCAGCGAGGGGCGAGCGAACACTGAAGCTTTCTTT. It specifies CASSEGRANTEAFF.

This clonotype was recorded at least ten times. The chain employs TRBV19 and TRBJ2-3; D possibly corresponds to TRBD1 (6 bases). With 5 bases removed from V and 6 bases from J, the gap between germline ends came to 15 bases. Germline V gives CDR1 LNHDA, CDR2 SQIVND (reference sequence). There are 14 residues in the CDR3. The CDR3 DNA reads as TGTGCCAGTAGTTCAGACAGGCGGAGGGATACGCAGTATTTT. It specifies CASSSDRRRDTQYF.

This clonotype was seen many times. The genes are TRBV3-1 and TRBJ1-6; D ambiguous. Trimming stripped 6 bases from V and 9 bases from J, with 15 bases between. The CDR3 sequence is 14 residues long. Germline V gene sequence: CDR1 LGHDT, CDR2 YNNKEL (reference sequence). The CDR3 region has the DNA TGTGCCAGCAGTCGACAAACCCTCGGTTCACCCCTCCACTTT. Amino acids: CASSRQTLGSPLHF.

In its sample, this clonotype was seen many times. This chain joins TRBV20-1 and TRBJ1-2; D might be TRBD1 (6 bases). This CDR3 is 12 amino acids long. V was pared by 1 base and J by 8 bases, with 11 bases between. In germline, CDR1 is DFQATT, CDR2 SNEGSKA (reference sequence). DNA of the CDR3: TGCAGTGCTAGAGGGACAGTCCTGGGCTACACCTTC. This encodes CSARGTVLGYTF.

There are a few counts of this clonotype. This chain's CDR3 is CASSPDDQETQYF. The CDR3 DNA reads as TGTGCCAGCTCGCCAGACGACCAAGAGACCCAGTACTTC. This chain links TRBV18 with TRBJ2-5, with no clear D. The germline CDR1 and CDR2 sequences are KGHSH and LQKENI. V lost 6 bases, J lost 0 bases, and 8 bases lay in between. There are 13 residues in the CDR3.

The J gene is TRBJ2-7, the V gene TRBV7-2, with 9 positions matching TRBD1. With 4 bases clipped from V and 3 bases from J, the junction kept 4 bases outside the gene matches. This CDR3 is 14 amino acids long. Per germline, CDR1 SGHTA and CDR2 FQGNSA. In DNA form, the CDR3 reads TGTGCCAGCAGCTCCGACAGGGGGTACTACGAGCAGTACTTC. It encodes CASSSDRGYYEQYF.

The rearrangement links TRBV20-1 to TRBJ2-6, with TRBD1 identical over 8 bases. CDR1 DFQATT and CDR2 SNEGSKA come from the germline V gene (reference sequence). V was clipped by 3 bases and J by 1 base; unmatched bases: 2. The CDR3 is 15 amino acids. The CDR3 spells CSARQGASGANVLTF. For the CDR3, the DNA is TGCAGTGCTAGGCAGGGGGCGTCTGGGGCCAACGTCCTGACTTTC.